The 23 T cell receptor beta chains presented below share a single source sample, sequenced in a study of blood T cell repertoires in COVID-19 (dated by TCRdb to about 2020). The library came from the immunoSEQ multiplex PCR assay. As stored in TCRdb, this immuneACCESS dataset retains in-frame rearrangements with V and J assigned. A fraction of the clones does not appear; measured against another copy, unresolved V genes explain less than half of the discrepancy, and the remainder lacks a known reason. This sample holds roughly 150,000 clones; around 80% were observed only once. The top ten hold around 4% of the sample. Source material: peripheral blood. These receptors all come from a man in his 60s with acute or convalescent COVID-19.

CDR3 sequence (DNA): TGTGCCAGCAGTTGGGGGACTGCGCGGGAGCCCCAGCATTTT. As protein: CASSWGTAREPQHF. The chain joins TRBV6-5 to TRBJ1-5; tentative D call: TRBD1 (5 bases). CDR1 and CDR2 (germline): MNHEY, SVGAGI. There are 14 residues in the CDR3. V was cut by 4 bases and J by 8 bases, with 15 bases left in between.

V and J are TRBV2 and TRBJ2-7; D is uncertain. Trimming removed 1 base from V and 0 bases from J, with 7 bases in between. CDR3 length: 14 amino acids. Germline V gene sequence: CDR1 SNHLY, CDR2 FYNNEI. CDR3 in amino acids: CASSEGHRSYEQYF. In DNA, the CDR3 is TGTGCCAGCAGTGAAGGACACCGCTCCTACGAGCAGTACTTC.

This rearrangement joins TRBV28 to TRBJ2-7; D possibly corresponds to TRBD1 (5 bases). V gave up 8 bases and J gave up 1 base, with 9 bases separating them. This CDR3 is 12 amino acids long. CDR1 is MDHEN, CDR2 SYDVKM, per germline. This CDR3 reads CASGAVSYEQYF. CDR3 DNA sequence: TGTGCCAGCGGGGCAGTATCCTACGAGCAGTACTTC.

The chain recombines TRBV3-1 (or the pseudogene TRBV3-2) with TRBJ1-6; D uncertain. The CDR3 is made up of 13 amino acids. The germline CDR1 and CDR2 sequences are LGHDT and YNNKEL (reference sequence). The V gene lost 0 bases and the J gene lost 9 bases, with 6 bases spanning the gap. For the CDR3, the DNA is TGTGCCAGCAGCCAAGATTCGCGTTCACCCCTCCACTTT. Its translation: CASSQDSRSPLHF.

CDR3 residues: CASSIDFAGGYYGYTF. CDR3 nucleotide sequence: TGTGCCAGTAGTATAGATTTTGCCGGGGGTTACTATGGCTACACCTTC. The chain employs TRBV19 and TRBJ1-2, with D possibly matching TRBD1 (5 bases). Trimming stripped 0 bases from V and 3 bases from J, with 14 bases between. The CDR3 contains 16 residues. Germline V gives CDR1 LNHDA, CDR2 SQIVND (reference sequence). The full variable domain, its missing parts supplied by reference TRBV19 and TRBJ1-2, is DGGITQSPKYLFRKEGQNVTLSCEQNLNHDAMYWYRQDPGQGLRLIYYSQIVNDFQKGDIAEGYSVSREKKESFPLTVTSAQKNPTAFYLCASSIDFAGGYYGYTFGSGTRLTVV.

The chain carries TRBV5-1 and TRBJ2-5; no firm D call. Germline CDR1 and CDR2: SGHRS and YFSETQ. V shed 2 bases and J shed 1 base, with 6 bases lying between them. The CDR3 consists of 13 residues. This chain's CDR3 is CASSLTAQETQYF. CDR3 bases: TGCGCCAGCAGCTTAACAGCCCAAGAGACCCAGTACTTC.

This clone has only a few counts. The CDR3 protein is CAWSVGGALTYEQYF. In DNA, the CDR3 is TGTGCCTGGAGTGTAGGGGGGGCACTAACCTACGAGCAGTACTTC. The chain is built from TRBV30 and TRBJ2-7; TRBD2 is a possible D gene (7 bases). The CDR3 loop spans 15 amino acids. Germline V gene lookup returns CDR1 GTSNPN and CDR2 SVGIG (reference sequence). V shed 0 bases and J shed 2 bases, with 14 bases lying between them.

This clone was seen once. The rearrangement links TRBV28 to TRBJ2-7; weak D call: TRBD1 (6 bases). The V end lost 7 bases, the J end lost 3 bases, and 13 bases lay between the germline ends. CDR1 and CDR2 (germline): MDHEN, SYDVKM. CDR3 length: 13 amino acids. The CDR3 region is CASIPPGHYEQYF. Here the CDR3 DNA reads TGTGCCAGCATCCCCCCGGGACACTACGAGCAGTACTTC.

V usage is TRBV6-5 and J usage is TRBJ1-2, with 12 bases that match TRBD1. Germline V gene lookup returns CDR1 MNHEY and CDR2 SVGAGI. The CDR3 has 15 amino acids. Losses at the gene ends were 5 bases for V and 7 bases for J; bases not matched to a gene: 8. CDR3 sequence reads: CASSTGTGGDGGYTF. The CDR3 DNA reads TGTGCCAGCAGTACGGGGACAGGGGGCGACGGTGGCTACACCTTC.

This rearrangement joins TRBV12-5 to TRBJ2-1; 13 bases match TRBD2. Germline CDR1 LGHNT, CDR2 FRNRAP. The CDR3 length is 13 residues. With V trimmed by 7 bases and J by 8 bases, 2 bases remained unmatched. The CDR3 region has the DNA TGTGCTAGTGAGGGACTAGCGGGATATGAGCAGTTCTTC. It specifies CASEGLAGYEQFF.

For this clone: The same CDR3 also results from other DNA sequences found in this sample. The chain couples TRBV7-9 to TRBJ2-3; 7 bases fit TRBD1. V lost 2 bases, J lost 1 base, and 3 bases stayed unmatched. The germline V gene encodes CDR1 SEHNR and CDR2 FQNEAQ (reference sequence). The CDR3 totals 15 residues. CDR3 coding DNA: TGTGCCAGCAGCTTAAGGACAGGAGGCACAGATACGCAGTATTTT. This encodes CASSLRTGGTDTQYF.

To note about this clone: Other nucleotide sequences in the sample specify the same CDR3. The chain couples TRBV9 to TRBJ2-2, with a tentative D call TRBD1 (6 bases). Germline-derived CDR1 and CDR2 are SGDLS and YYNGEE. Trimming shortened V by 3 bases and J by 0 bases, and 6 bases separated the two germline ends. The CDR3 consists of 14 residues. The CDR3: CASSGQANTGELFF. CDR3 coding DNA: TGTGCCAGCAGCGGACAGGCGAACACCGGGGAGCTGTTTTTT.

CDR3 in DNA: TGTGCCAGCAGTTACCCAAGACAACTAGCGGGAGTAACCAATGAGCAGTTCTTC. The encoded protein is CASSYPRQLAGVTNEQFF. V usage is TRBV6-2 or TRBV6-3 and J usage is TRBJ2-1; TRBD2 agrees at 11 bases. Germline V gives CDR1 MNHEY, CDR2 SVGEGT. The CDR3 has 18 amino acids. V trimming: 2 bases; J trimming: 6 bases; junction bases outside the gene matches: 12.

This chain uses TRBV27 with TRBJ2-6; D is perhaps TRBD1 (5 bases). CDR1 is MNHEY, CDR2 SMNVEV, per germline (reference sequence). V lost 6 bases, J lost 4 bases, and 13 bases lay in between. This CDR3 is 15 amino acids long. The chain's CDR3 is CASRDGRAGANVLTF. For the CDR3, the DNA is TGTGCCAGCAGGGACGGCAGGGCCGGGGCCAACGTCCTGACTTTC.

CDR3 bases: TGTGCCACCAGTGAAGCCTCTGGGGCCAACGTCCTGACTTTC. This sequence encodes CATSEASGANVLTF. The V gene is TRBV24-1, the J gene TRBJ2-6; no reliable D call. CDR3 length: 14 residues. V lost 4 bases and J 0 bases, leaving 3 bases between the germline ends. The germline gives CDR1 KGHDR, CDR2 SFDVKD.

The chain links TRBV28 to TRBJ2-2; 9 bases are a match to TRBD2. V shed 11 bases, J shed 7 bases, and the junction held 8 bases outside the gene matches. CDR3 length equals 13 residues. CDR1 and CDR2 (germline): MDHEN, SYDVKM. The CDR3 sequence: CAVAGVFGGELFF. The CDR3 DNA sequence: TGTGCCGTAGCGGGAGTCTTCGGCGGGGAGCTGTTTTTT.

In its sample, this clone was seen once. The rearrangement joins TRBV28 to TRBJ2-1; D is ambiguous. The V end lost 3 bases, the J end lost 7 bases, and 19 bases lay between the germline ends. CDR3 size: 16 residues. Germline V gene data show CDR1 as MDHEN and CDR2 as SYDVKM. The CDR3 is CASSFGRDPWKNEQFF. CDR3 DNA sequence: TGTGCCAGCAGTTTTGGGCGAGACCCTTGGAAGAATGAGCAGTTCTTC. Using reference TRBV28 and TRBJ2-1 for the parts outside the CDR3, the full variable domain is DVKVTQSSRYLVKRTGEKVFLECVQDMDHENMFWYRQDPGLGLRLIYFSYDVKMKEKGDIPEGYSVSREKKERFSLILESASTNQTSMYLCASSFGRDPWKNEQFFGPGTRLTVL.

This clone occurred a few times. V gene TRBV23-1 combines with J gene TRBJ1-5, with TRBD1 matching over 7 bases. TRBV23-1 is noted as an ORF with a role that remains uncertain. V lost 6 bases and J lost 5; bases outside the gene matches: 13. CDR3 length: 16 residues. The CDR3 loop reads CASRSPTGRFHQPQHF. In DNA form, the CDR3 reads TGCGCCAGCAGATCCCCGACAGGGCGATTTCATCAGCCCCAGCATTTT.

This chain links TRBV9 with TRBJ1-3; D may be TRBD1 (6 bases). The CDR3 is made up of 15 amino acids. From germline, CDR1 is SGDLS and CDR2 YYNGEE. Trimming shortened V by 1 base and J by 2 bases, and 10 bases separated the two germline ends. The CDR3 nucleotides are TGTGCCAGCAGCGTATTCCCAGGGGCTGGAAACACCATATATTTT. Amino acids: CASSVFPGAGNTIYF.

This chain joins TRBV2 and TRBJ1-2; TRBD1 agrees at 7 bases. This CDR3 contains 15 residues. The V and J ends lost 2 bases and 4 bases, in that order; junction bases with no gene match: 7. The germline CDR1 and CDR2 sequences are SNHLY and FYNNEI. CDR3 sequence reads: CASSELAGGAYGYTF. The CDR3 bases are TGTGCCAGCAGTGAATTGGCAGGGGGAGCCTATGGCTACACCTTC.

The chain links TRBV28 to TRBJ1-2; D not certain. The CDR3 is 12 residues long. The V gene lost 2 bases and the J gene lost 7 bases, with 8 bases spanning the gap. Germline assignment: CDR1 MDHEN and CDR2 SYDVKM. CDR3 nucleotide sequence: TGTGCCAGCAGTTTACAACAGTTTGGCTACACCTTC. Amino acid sequence: CASSLQQFGYTF.

V usage is TRBV6-5 and J usage is TRBJ2-1; TRBD1 matches 9 bases. Germline-derived CDR1 and CDR2 are MNHEY and SVGAGI. The CDR3 has 13 residues. V dropped 8 bases and J dropped 9; count of bases not matched to a gene: 8. This CDR3 is CASGRQGDGEQFF. The CDR3 coding sequence is TGTGCCAGCGGCCGACAGGGGGACGGTGAGCAGTTCTTC.

The V call is TRBV30, the J call TRBJ1-6; D is undetermined. The CDR3 runs 12 residues. Per the germline V gene, CDR1 is GTSNPN and CDR2 is SVGIG (reference sequence). V was trimmed by 0 bases and J by 7 bases, leaving 4 bases between them. The CDR3 coding sequence is TGTGCCTGGAGTGTCCCGAATTCACCCCTCCACTTT. It specifies CAWSVPNSPLHF. Full variable domain (outside the CDR3, taken from reference TRBV30 and TRBJ1-6): SQTIHQWPATLVQPVGSPLSLECTVEGTSNPNLYWYRQAAGRGLQLLFYSVGIGQISSEVPQNLSASRPQDRQFILSSKKLLLSDSGFYLCAWSVPNSPLHFGNGTRLTVT.